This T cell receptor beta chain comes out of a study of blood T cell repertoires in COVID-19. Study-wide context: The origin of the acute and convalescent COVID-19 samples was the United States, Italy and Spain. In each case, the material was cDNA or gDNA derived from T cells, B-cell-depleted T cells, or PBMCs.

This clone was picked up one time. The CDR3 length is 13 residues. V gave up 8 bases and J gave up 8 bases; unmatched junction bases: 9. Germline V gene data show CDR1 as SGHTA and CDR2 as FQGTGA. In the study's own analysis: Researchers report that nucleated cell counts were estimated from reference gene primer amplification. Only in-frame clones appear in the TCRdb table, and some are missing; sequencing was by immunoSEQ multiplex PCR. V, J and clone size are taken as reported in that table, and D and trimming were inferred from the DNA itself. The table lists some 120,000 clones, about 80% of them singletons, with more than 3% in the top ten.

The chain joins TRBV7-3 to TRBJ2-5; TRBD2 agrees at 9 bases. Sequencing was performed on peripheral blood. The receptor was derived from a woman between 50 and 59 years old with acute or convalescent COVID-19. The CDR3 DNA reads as TGTGCCAGCGCGGGGGGGCCCCGGGGTACCCAGTACTTC. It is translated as CASAGGPRGTQYF.